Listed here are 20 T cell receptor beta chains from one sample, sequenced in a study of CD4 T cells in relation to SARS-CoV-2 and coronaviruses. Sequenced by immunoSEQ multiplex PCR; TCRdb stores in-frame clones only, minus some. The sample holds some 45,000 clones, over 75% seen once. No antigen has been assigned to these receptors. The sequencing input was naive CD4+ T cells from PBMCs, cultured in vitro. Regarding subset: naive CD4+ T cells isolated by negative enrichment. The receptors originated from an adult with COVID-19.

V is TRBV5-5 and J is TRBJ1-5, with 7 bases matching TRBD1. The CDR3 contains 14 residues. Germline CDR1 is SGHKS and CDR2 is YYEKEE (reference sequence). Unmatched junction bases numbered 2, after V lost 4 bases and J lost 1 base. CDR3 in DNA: TGTGCCAGCAGCCCGGGACAGAGCAATCAGCCCCAGCATTTT. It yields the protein CASSPGQSNQPQHF.

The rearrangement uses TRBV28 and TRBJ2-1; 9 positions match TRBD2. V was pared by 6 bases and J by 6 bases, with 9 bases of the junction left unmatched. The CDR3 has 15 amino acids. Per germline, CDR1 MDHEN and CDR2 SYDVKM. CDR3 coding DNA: TGTGCCAGCAGGGGCGGGAGGGTCAGGGGCAATGAGCAGTTCTTC. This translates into CASRGGRVRGNEQFF.

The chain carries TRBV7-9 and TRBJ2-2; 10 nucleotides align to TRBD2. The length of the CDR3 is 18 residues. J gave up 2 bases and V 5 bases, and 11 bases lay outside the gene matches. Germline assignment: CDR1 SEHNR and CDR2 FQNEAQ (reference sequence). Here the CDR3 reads CASSRRPGTSDNTGELFF. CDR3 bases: TGTGCCAGCAGCCGCCGCCCCGGGACTAGCGACAACACCGGGGAGCTGTTTTTT.

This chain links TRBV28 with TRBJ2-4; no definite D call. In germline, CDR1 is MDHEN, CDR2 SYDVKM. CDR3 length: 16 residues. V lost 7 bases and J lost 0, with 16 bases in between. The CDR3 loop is CASTSTPPLAKNIQYF. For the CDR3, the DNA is TGTGCCAGCACCTCCACCCCACCCCTAGCCAAAAACATTCAGTACTTC.

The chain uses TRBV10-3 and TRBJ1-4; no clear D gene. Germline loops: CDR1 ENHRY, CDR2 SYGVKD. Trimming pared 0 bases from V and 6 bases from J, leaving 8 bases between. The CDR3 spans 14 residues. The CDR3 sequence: CAISESRGYEKLFF. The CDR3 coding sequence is TGTGCCATCAGTGAGTCGAGAGGATATGAAAAACTGTTTTTT.

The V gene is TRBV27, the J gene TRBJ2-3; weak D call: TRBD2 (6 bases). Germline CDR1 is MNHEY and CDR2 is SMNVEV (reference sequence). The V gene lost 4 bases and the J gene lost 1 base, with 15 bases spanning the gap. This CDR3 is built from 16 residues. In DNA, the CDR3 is TGTGCCAGCAGTTACTTAGCGGACCCGGGCACAGATACGCAGTATTTT. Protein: CASSYLADPGTDTQYF.

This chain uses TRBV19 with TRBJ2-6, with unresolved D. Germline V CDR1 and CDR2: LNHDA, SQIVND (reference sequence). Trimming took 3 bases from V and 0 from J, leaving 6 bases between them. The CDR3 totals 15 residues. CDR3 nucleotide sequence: TGTGCCAGTAGTATGTTACACTCTGGGGCCAACGTCCTGACTTTC. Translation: CASSMLHSGANVLTF.

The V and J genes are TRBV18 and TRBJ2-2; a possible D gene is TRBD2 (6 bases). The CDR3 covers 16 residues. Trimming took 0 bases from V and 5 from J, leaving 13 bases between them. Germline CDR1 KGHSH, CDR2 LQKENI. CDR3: CASSPPSMAGTGELFF. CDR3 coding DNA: TGTGCCAGCTCACCACCCAGCATGGCGGGGACCGGGGAGCTGTTTTTT.

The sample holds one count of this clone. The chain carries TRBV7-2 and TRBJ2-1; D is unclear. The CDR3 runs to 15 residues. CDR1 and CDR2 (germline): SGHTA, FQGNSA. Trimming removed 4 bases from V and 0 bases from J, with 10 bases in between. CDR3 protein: CASSYLSSSYNEQFF. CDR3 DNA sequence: TGTGCCAGCAGCTATTTAAGTAGCTCCTACAATGAGCAGTTCTTC.

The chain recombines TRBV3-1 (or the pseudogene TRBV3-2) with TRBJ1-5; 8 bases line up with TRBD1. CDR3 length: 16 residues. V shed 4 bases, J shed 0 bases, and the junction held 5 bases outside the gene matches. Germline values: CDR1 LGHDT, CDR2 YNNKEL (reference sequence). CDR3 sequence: CASSPDRGYSNQPQHF. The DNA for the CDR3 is TGTGCCAGCAGCCCCGACAGGGGCTATAGCAATCAGCCCCAGCATTTT.

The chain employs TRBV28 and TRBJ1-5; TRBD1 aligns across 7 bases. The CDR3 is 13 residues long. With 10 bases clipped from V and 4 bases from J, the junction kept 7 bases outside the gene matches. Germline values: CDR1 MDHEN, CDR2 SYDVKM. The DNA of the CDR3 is TGTGCCATCCAGGGGGAGGGTAATCAGCCCCAGCATTTT. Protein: CAIQGEGNQPQHF.

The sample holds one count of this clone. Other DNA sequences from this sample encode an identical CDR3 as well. DNA of the CDR3: TGTGCCAGCAGCCAAGGGGAGACCCAGTACTTC. Its protein is CASSQGETQYF. The J gene is TRBJ2-5, the V gene TRBV3-1 (or the pseudogene TRBV3-2), with no clear D. Germline V gene data show CDR1 as LGHDT and CDR2 as YNNKEL (reference sequence). Trimming took 1 base from V and 5 from J, leaving 2 bases between them. The CDR3 length is 11 residues.

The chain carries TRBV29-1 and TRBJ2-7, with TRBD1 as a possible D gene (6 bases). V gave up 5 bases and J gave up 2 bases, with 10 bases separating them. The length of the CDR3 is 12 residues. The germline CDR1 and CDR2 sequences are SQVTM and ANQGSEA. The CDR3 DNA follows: TGCAGCGTTAATACAGGGACCTACGAGCAGTACTTC. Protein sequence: CSVNTGTYEQYF.

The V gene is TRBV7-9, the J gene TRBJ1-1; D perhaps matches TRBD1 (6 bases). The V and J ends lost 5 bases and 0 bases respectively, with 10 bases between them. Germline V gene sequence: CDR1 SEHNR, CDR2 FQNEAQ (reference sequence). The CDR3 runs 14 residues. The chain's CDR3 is CASSRQAVNTEAFF. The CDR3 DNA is TGTGCCAGCAGCAGACAGGCCGTGAACACTGAAGCTTTCTTT. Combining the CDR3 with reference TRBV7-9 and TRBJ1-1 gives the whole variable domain DTGVSQNPRHKITKRGQNVTFRCDPISEHNRLYWYRQTLGQGPEFLTYFQNEAQLEKSRLLSDRFSAERPKGSFSTLEIQRTEQGDSAMYLCASSRQAVNTEAFFGQGTRLTVV.

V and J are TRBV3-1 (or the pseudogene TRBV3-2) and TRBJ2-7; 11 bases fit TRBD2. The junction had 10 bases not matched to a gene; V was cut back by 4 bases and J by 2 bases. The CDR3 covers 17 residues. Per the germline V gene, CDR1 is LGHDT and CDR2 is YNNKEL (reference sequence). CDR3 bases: TGTGCCAGCAGCCGTGACCCCGGGACTAGCGGTACCTACGAGCAGTACTTC. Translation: CASSRDPGTSGTYEQYF.

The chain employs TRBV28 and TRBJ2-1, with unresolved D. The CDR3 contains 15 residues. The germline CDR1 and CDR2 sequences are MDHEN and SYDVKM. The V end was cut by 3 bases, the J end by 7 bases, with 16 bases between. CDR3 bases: TGTGCCAGCAGTTTCCAAGACTTCCTCCGGAATGAGCAGTTCTTC. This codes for CASSFQDFLRNEQFF.

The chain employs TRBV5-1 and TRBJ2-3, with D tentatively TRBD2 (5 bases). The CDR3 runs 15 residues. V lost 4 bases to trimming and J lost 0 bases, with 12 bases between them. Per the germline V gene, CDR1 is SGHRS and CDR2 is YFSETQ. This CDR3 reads CASSRLPFSTDTQYF. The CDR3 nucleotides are TGCGCCAGCAGCCGACTACCCTTTAGCACAGATACGCAGTATTTT.

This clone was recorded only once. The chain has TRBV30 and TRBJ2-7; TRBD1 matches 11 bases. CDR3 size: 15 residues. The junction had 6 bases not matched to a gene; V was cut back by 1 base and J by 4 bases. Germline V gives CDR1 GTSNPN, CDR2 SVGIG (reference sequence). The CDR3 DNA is TGTGCCTGGAGTGCGGGACAGGGGGGTCCTTACGAGCAGTACTTC. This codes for CAWSAGQGGPYEQYF.

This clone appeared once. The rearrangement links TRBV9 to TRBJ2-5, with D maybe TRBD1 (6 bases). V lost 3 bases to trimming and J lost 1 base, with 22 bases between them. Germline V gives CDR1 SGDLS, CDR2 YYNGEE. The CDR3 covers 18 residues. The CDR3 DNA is TGTGCCAGCAGCGCCCTAGGCACAGGGATCGAGTTCCAAGAGACCCAGTACTTC. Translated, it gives CASSALGTGIEFQETQYF.

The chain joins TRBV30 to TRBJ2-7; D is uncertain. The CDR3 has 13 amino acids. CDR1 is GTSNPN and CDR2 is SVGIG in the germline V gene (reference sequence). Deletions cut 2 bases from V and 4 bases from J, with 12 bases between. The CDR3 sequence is CAWSLLRSYEQYF. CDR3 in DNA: TGTGCCTGGAGTCTTTTAAGGTCTTACGAGCAGTACTTC.